What follows are 14 T cell receptor beta chains derived from one specimen sequenced in a study of type 1 and type 2 diabetes patients. Amplification started from genomic DNA. Amplification of the beta chain CDR3 used 30 forward and 13 reverse multiplex primers. Using its own MiXCR run on the multiplex PCR reads, TCRdb lists one record per CDR3 protein. The sample includes 250,000 or so distinct CDR3 sequences, around 50% of them seen just once. Specimen: peripheral blood mononuclear cells (PBMCs). Receptors originate from a man aged 18 to 29 with type 2 diabetes.

The rearrangement joins TRBV5-1 to TRBJ2-1; D may be TRBD1 (5 bases). Germline V lookup: CDR1 SGHRS, CDR2 YFSETQ. There are 15 residues in the CDR3. Trimming took off 2 bases at V and 0 bases at J, with 9 bases between the two ends. The CDR3 nucleotides read TGCGCCAGCAGCTTCCAGGGTAGCTCCTACAATGAGCAGTTCTTC. Amino acid sequence: CASSFQGSSYNEQFF.

In its sample, this clonotype was seen many times. The gene calls are TRBV2 and TRBJ1-1; D is unresolved. Germline CDR1 SNHLY, CDR2 FYNNEI. The CDR3 contains 14 residues. The germline V and J ends were trimmed by 10 bases and 5 bases, with 20 bases remaining between them. Here the CDR3 reads CATRREGRITEAFF. CDR3 nucleotides: TGTGCCACCCGAAGGGAAGGGCGGATTACTGAAGCTTTCTTT.

This sequence joins TRBV28 and TRBJ2-3; no clear D. The CDR3 is made up of 14 amino acids. With 5 bases removed from V and 3 bases from J, the gap between germline ends came to 12 bases. In germline, CDR1 is MDHEN, CDR2 SYDVKM. The CDR3 DNA reads as TGTGCCAGCAGTGACAAGGGTAGGACAGATACGCAGTATTTT. This translates into CASSDKGRTDTQYF.

Only a few counts were recorded for this clonotype. The genes are TRBV7-6 and TRBJ2-5; 7 bases are shared with TRBD2. V dropped 1 base and J dropped 5; count of bases not matched to a gene: 7. The CDR3 spans 15 residues. Germline CDR1 is SGHVS and CDR2 is FNYEAQ. CDR3 protein: CASSLGVAGVETQYF. The CDR3 DNA sequence: TGTGCCAGCAGCTTAGGGGTCGCGGGGGTGGAGACCCAGTACTTC.

The CDR3 reads CASRTEAVGLAPLHF. The CDR3 nucleotides read TGTGCCAGCAGGACGGAAGCGGTAGGGTTGGCACCCCTCCACTTT. The chain uses TRBV2 and TRBJ1-6; D gene unclear. Trimming took 6 bases from V and 11 from J, leaving 20 bases between them. The CDR3 is made up of 15 amino acids. Germline V gene data show CDR1 as SNHLY and CDR2 as FYNNEI.

With respect to this clonotype: Germline and junction disagree at one end, which may indicate a read error. J is TRBJ2-7 and V is TRBV10-1; D call uncertain. This CDR3 has 11 residues. Germline CDR1 is WNHNN and CDR2 is SYGVQD (reference sequence). CDR3 residues: CASSDAAGPHF. The CDR3 DNA reads as TGCGCCAGCAGTGACGCGGCAGGACCACACTTC.

The gene calls are TRBV5-1 and TRBJ2-7; 10 nucleotides agree with TRBD2. V trimming: 1 base; J trimming: 3 bases; junction bases outside the gene matches: 4. CDR1 is SGHRS and CDR2 is YFSETQ in the germline V gene. The CDR3 length is 15 residues. The CDR3 protein is CASSLTSGKVYEQYF. Written as DNA, the CDR3 is TGCGCCAGCAGCTTGACTAGCGGGAAGGTCTACGAGCAGTACTTC.

The chain links TRBV19 to TRBJ2-1, with TRBD1 identical over 8 bases. The CDR3 length is 14 residues. Germline V gene sequence: CDR1 LNHDA, CDR2 SQIVND (reference sequence). Trimming took 8 bases from V and 5 from J; bases not matched to a gene: 8. CDR3 bases: TGTGCCAGTCAGCCGGGACAGGTCCACAATGAGCAGTTCTTC. As protein: CASQPGQVHNEQFF.

There are a few counts of this clonotype. The chain carries TRBV20-1 and TRBJ2-1; D uncertain. The germline V and J ends were trimmed by 0 bases and 0 bases, with 9 bases remaining between them. CDR1 is DFQATT and CDR2 is SNEGSKA in the germline V gene (reference sequence). There are 15 residues in the CDR3. The CDR3 bases are TGCAGTGCTAGAGATGTAATCAGCTCCTACAATGAGCAGTTCTTC. It translates to CSARDVISSYNEQFF.

The chain recombines TRBV6-5 with TRBJ1-1; 7 bases map to TRBD1. The CDR3 runs 15 residues. V gave up 5 bases and J gave up 2 bases; unmatched junction bases: 8. Germline lookup yields CDR1 MNHEY and CDR2 SVGAGI. CDR3 region: CASSGDRQGNTEAFF. The CDR3 DNA sequence: TGTGCCAGCAGTGGAGATCGACAGGGTAACACTGAAGCTTTCTTT.

This clonotype appeared a few times. The V gene is TRBV19, the J gene TRBJ1-1, with 8 bases matching TRBD1. J gave up 5 bases and V 6 bases, and 14 bases lay outside the gene matches. Per germline, CDR1 LNHDA and CDR2 SQIVND (reference sequence). This CDR3 has 16 amino acids. CDR3 coding DNA: TGTGCCAGTAGCGCAAACAATCAGGGGGCCAGGACTGAAGCTTTCTTT. Translating it yields CASSANNQGARTEAFF.

J is TRBJ2-7 and V is TRBV29-1; 8 bases map to TRBD2. The CDR3 has 14 amino acids. With 4 bases clipped from V and 4 bases from J, the junction kept 9 bases outside the gene matches. Germline CDR1 reads SQVTM; CDR2 reads ANQGSEA. CDR3 residues: CSVVVGLAGYEQYF. CDR3 nucleotide sequence: TGCAGCGTTGTTGTCGGGCTAGCGGGTTACGAGCAGTACTTC.

The chain carries TRBV20-1 and TRBJ2-1; 8 bases agree with TRBD1. Germline loops: CDR1 DFQATT, CDR2 SNEGSKA (reference sequence). The CDR3 is 16 residues long. The trim removed 1 base at V and 3 bases at J, leaving 8 bases unmatched. The CDR3 DNA is TGCAGTGCTAGAGCCTTGGACAGGGCGGGCTACAATGAGCAGTTCTTC. Protein: CSARALDRAGYNEQFF.

V gene TRBV2 combines with J gene TRBJ2-1; D perhaps matches TRBD2 (5 bases). Germline CDR1 and CDR2: SNHLY and FYNNEI. The germline V and J ends were trimmed by 3 bases and 4 bases, with 13 bases remaining between them. The CDR3 loop spans 15 amino acids. CDR3 amino acids: CASSERANLYNEQFF. CDR3 nucleotides: TGTGCCAGCAGTGAGCGGGCAAATCTTTACAATGAGCAGTTCTTC.